The 4 T cell receptor beta chains reported below all come from one sample, sequenced in a study of human T cells and chemical hapten exposure. Using its own MiXCR run on the RACE reads, TCRdb lists one record per CDR3 protein. Among roughly 38,000 distinct CDR3 sequences, 6.5% to 8% were seen once, and the ten largest hold around 1.4%. Time point in this sample: pre-sensitization, week 0. As for treatment: therapeutic diphenylcyclopropenone sensitization with weekly scalp DPC. Sequenced material: whole blood, taken in connection with sensitization to the hapten diphenylcyclopropenone (DPC). The origin of the receptors is a woman aged 45-60 years with alopecia areata. Some clones in this sample may be carry-over from other donors' samples.

This clonotype was detected only a few times. This chain links TRBV11-2 with TRBJ2-6; D is undetermined. V lost 7 bases to trimming and J lost 3 bases, with 10 bases between them. In germline, CDR1 is SGHAT, CDR2 FQNNGV. The CDR3 runs to 14 residues. This CDR3 is CASNKGFGANVLTF. In nucleotides, the CDR3 is TGTGCCAGCAACAAAGGATTTGGGGCCAACGTCCTGACTTTC.

This clonotype was seen more than once but under ten times. This chain connects TRBV20-1 to TRBJ2-7; 9 bases agree with TRBD2. This CDR3 spans 15 amino acids. After removal of 0 bases from V and 0 bases from J, the junction contained 3 bases not matched to a gene. In germline, CDR1 is DFQATT, CDR2 SNEGSKA (reference sequence). The CDR3 DNA follows: TGCAGTGCTAGAGAACTAGCGGGTAGCTCCTACGAGCAGTACTTC. Amino acid sequence: CSARELAGSSYEQYF.

This clonotype was seen at least ten times. The chain combines TRBV7-8 with TRBJ1-2; 10 positions agree with TRBD1. V lost 3 bases, J lost 6 bases, and 4 bases stayed unmatched. Per the germline V gene, CDR1 is SGHVS and CDR2 is FQNEAQ. This CDR3 is 14 amino acids long. CDR3 amino acids: CASSLTGGANGYTF. In nucleotides, the CDR3 is TGTGCCAGCAGCTTGACAGGGGGCGCGAATGGCTACACCTTC.

The table lists this clonotype with many counts. The chain carries TRBV11-3 and TRBJ2-5; possible D gene TRBD1, 6 bases. The CDR3 sequence is 14 residues long. The V gene lost 5 bases and the J gene lost 5 bases, with 15 bases spanning the gap. Germline CDR1 SGHNT, CDR2 YENEEA. The CDR3 sequence is CASSPHSDRETQYF. The CDR3 DNA is TGTGCCAGCAGCCCCCATTCCGACAGGGAGACCCAGTACTTC.